This T cell receptor beta chain was obtained from a study of cytomegalovirus exposure and HLA in healthy donors. Study-wide results and limits: Some V segments, including TRBV6-2 and TRBV6-3, were excluded as indistinguishable. In an earlier analysis, productive rearrangement rates for most beta V segments clustered near 87% or 30%. Presence/absence results assume similar sequencing depth per donor, which may not hold.

PCR amplification relied on 60 Vbeta primers (plus 13 Jbeta primers). The method was immunoSEQ multiplex PCR; TCRdb's version includes in-frame clones alone and lacks a portion of them. The sample gives tens of thousands of clones, over 70% of which show up once; approximately 31% is in the top ten. The ends lost 1 base at V and 0 bases at J; junction bases unmatched: 7. There are 18 residues in the CDR3. CDR1 and CDR2 from the germline V gene are SGHDT and YYEEEE. On this clone: The antigen remains unidentified.

Specimen: PBMCs. This chain joins TRBV5-6 and TRBJ1-2; 12 bases fit TRBD1. This sequence was found in a man in his forties or fifties in good health and CMV-seropositive. This chain's CDR3 is CASSLYGTGGLTNYGYTF. The CDR3 DNA is TGTGCCAGCAGCTTGTATGGGACAGGGGGCCTGACTAACTATGGCTACACCTTC.